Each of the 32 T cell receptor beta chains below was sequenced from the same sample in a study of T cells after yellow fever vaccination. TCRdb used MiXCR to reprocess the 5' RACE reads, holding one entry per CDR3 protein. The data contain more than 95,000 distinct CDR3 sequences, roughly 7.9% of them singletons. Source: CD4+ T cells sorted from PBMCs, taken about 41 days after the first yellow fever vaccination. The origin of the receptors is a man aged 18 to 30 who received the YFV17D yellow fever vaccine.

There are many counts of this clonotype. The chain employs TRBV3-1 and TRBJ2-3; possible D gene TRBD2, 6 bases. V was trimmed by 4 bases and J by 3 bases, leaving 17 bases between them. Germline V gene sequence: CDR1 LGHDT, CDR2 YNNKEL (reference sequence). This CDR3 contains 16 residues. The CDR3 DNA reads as TGTGCCAGCAGCCCCGCGGCGGGGAGGTGGACAGATACGCAGTATTTT. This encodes CASSPAAGRWTDTQYF.

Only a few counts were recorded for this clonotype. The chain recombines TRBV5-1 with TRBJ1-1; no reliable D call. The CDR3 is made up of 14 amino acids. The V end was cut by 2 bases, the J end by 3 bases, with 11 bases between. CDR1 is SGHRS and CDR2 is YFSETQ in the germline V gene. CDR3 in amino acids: CASSFEGRDTEAFF. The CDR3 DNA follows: TGCGCCAGCAGCTTTGAAGGCAGAGACACTGAAGCTTTCTTT.

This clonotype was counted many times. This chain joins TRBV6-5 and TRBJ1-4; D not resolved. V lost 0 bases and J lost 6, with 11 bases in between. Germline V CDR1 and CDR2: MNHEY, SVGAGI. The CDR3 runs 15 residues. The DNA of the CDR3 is TGTGCCAGCAGTTACTCGGGCAGCGACCATGAAAAACTGTTTTTT. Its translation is CASSYSGSDHEKLFF.

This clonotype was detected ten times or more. CDR3 loop: CASSVGLVGTDTQYF. Here the CDR3 DNA reads TGTGCCAGCAGCGTAGGACTAGTGGGCACAGATACGCAGTATTTT. The chain carries TRBV9 and TRBJ2-3; D is perhaps TRBD2 (6 bases). V was clipped by 0 bases and J by 1 base, with 9 bases between them. This CDR3 is 15 amino acids long. Germline V CDR1 and CDR2: SGDLS, YYNGEE.

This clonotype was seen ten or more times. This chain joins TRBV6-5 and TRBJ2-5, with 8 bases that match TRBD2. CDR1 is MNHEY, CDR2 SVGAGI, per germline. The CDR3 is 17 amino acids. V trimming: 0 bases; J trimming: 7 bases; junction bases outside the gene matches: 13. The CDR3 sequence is CASSYSRLATAEGTQYF. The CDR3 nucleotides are TGTGCCAGCAGTTACTCGCGACTAGCGACCGCGGAGGGGACCCAGTACTTC.

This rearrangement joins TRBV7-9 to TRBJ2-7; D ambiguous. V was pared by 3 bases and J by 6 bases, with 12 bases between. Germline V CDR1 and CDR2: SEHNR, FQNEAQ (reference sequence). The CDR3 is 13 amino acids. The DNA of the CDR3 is TGTGCCAGCAGCTTGGATGGGTCAGCCGAGCAGTACTTC. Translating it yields CASSLDGSAEQYF.

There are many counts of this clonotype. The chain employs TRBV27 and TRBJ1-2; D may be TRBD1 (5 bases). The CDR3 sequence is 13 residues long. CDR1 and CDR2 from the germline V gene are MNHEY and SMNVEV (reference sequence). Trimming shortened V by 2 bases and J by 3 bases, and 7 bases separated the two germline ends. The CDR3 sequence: CASSLRQYYGYTF. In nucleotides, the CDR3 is TGTGCCAGCAGTTTAAGACAGTACTATGGCTACACCTTC.

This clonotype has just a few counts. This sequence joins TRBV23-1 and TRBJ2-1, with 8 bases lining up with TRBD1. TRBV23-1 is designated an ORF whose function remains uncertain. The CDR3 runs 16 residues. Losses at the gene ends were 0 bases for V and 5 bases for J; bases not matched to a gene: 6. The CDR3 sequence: CASSQSCRGLDNEQFF. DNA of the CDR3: TGCGCCAGCAGTCAATCATGCAGGGGGCTTGACAATGAGCAGTTCTTC.

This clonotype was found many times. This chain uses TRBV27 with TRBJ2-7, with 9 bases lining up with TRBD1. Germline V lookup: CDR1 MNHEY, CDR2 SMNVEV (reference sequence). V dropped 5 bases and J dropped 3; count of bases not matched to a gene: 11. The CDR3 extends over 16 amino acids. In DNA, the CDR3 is TGTGCCAGCAGTCCAATCCTGGGACAGGGAAACTACGAGCAGTACTTC. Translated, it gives CASSPILGQGNYEQYF.

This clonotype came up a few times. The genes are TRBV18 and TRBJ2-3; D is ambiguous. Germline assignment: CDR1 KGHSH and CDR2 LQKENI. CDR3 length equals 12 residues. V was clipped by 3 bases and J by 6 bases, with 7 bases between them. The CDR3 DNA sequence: TGTGCCAGCTCACCTACCCGGGATACGCAGTATTTT. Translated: CASSPTRDTQYF.

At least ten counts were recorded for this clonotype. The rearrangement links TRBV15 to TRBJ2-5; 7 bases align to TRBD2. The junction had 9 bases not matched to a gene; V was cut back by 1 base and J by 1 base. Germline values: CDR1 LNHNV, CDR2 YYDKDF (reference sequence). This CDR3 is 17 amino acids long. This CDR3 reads CATSRGGSGATQETQYF. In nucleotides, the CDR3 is TGTGCCACCAGCAGAGGAGGCAGCGGGGCCACCCAAGAGACCCAGTACTTC.

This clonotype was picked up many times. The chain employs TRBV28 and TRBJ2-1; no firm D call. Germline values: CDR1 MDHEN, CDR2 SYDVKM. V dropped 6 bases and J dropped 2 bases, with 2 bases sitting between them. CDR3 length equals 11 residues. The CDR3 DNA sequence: TGTGCCAGCAGGGCCTACAATGAGCAGTTCTTC. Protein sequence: CASRAYNEQFF.

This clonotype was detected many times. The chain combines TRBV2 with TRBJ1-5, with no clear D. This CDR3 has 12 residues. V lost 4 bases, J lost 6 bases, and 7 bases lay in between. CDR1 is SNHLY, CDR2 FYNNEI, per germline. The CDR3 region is CASSVRGQPQHF. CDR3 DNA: TGTGCCAGCAGTGTTCGGGGTCAGCCCCAGCATTTT.

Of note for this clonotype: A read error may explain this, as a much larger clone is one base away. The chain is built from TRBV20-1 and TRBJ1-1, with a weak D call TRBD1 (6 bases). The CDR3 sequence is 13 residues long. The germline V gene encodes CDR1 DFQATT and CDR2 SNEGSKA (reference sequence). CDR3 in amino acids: CSGVRGEIREALF. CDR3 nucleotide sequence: TGCAGTGGGGTCAGGGGTGAAATCCGTGAAGCTCTCTTT.

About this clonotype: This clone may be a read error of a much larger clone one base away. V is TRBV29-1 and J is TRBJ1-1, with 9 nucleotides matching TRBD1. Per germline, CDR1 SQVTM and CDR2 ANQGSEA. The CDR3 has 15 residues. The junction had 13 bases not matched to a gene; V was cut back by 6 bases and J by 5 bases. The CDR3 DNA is TGCAGCGTAACGCGGGACAGGGTCTCGAGTACTGAAGCTTTCTTT. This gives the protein CSVTRDRVSSTEAFF.

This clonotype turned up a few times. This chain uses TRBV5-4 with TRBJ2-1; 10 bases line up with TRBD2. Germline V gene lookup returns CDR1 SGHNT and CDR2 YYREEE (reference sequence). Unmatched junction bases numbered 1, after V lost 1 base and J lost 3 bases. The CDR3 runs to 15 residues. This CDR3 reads CASSLTSGVYNEQFF. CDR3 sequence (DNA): TGTGCCAGCAGCTTGACTAGCGGGGTCTACAATGAGCAGTTCTTC.

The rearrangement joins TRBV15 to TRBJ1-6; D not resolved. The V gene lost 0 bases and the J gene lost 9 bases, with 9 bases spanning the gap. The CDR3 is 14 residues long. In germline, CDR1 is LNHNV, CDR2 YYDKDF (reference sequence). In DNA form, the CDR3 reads TGTGCCACCAGCAGAGATCTTGGGGTTTCACCCCTCCACTTT. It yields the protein CATSRDLGVSPLHF. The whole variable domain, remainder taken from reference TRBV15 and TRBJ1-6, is DAMVIQNPRYQVTQFGKPVTLSCSQTLNHNVMYWYQQKSSQAPKLLFHYYDKDFNNEADTPDNFQSRRPNTSFCFLDIRSPGLGDTAMYLCATSRDLGVSPLHFGNGTRLTVT.

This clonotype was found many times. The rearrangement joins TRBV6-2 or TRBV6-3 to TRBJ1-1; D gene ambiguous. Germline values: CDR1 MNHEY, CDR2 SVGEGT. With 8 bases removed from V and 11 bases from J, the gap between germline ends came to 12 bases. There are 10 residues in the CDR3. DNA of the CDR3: TGTGCCAGCGGTTCGACGGCGGCTTTCTTT. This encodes CASGSTAAFF.

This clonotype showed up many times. The DNA of the CDR3 is TGTGCCATTCGGGCTAGCGGGGGTAGCACAGATACGCAGTATTTT. This encodes CAIRASGGSTDTQYF. V gene TRBV6-1 combines with J gene TRBJ2-3, with TRBD2 identical over 10 bases. The CDR3 contains 15 residues. Germline V lookup: CDR1 MNHNS, CDR2 SASEGT. The V and J ends lost 10 bases and 0 bases, in that order; junction bases with no gene match: 7.

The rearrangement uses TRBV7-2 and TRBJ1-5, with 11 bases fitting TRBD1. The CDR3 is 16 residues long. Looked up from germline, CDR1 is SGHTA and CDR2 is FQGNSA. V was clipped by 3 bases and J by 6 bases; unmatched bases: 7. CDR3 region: CASSLVGGQGGQPQHF. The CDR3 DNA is TGTGCCAGCAGCTTGGTGGGGGGACAGGGGGGTCAGCCCCAGCATTTT.

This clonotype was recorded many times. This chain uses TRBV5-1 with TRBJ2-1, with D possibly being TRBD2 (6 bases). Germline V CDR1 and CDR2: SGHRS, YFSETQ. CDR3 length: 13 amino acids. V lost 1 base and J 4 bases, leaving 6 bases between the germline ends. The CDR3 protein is CASSLREYNEQFF. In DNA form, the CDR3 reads TGCGCCAGCAGCTTGCGGGAGTACAATGAGCAGTTCTTC.

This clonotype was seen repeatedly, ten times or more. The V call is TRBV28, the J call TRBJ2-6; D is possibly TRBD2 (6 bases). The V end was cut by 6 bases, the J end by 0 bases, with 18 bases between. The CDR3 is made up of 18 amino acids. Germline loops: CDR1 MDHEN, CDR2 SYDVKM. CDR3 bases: TGTGCCAGCAGGCTCTACTCGGGACTCAGCTCTGGGGCCAACGTCCTGACTTTC. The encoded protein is CASRLYSGLSSGANVLTF.

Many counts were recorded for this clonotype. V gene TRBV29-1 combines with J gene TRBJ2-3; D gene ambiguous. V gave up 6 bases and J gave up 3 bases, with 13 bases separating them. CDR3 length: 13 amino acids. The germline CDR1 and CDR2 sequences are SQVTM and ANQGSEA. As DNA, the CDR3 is TGCAGCGTCGCCCTTGGGGTAACAGATACGCAGTATTTT. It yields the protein CSVALGVTDTQYF.

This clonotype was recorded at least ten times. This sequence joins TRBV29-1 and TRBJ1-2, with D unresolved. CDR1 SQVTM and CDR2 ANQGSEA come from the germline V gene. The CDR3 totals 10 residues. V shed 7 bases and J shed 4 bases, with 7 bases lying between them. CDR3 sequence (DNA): TGCAGCGCCTCCGCCTATGGCTACACCTTC. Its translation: CSASAYGYTF. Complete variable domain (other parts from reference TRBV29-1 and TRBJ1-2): SAVISQKPSRDICQRGTSLTIQCQVDSQVTMMFWYRQQPGQSLTLIATANQGSEATYESGFVIDKFPISRPNLTFSTLTVSNMSPEDSSIYLCSASAYGYTFGSGTRLTVV.

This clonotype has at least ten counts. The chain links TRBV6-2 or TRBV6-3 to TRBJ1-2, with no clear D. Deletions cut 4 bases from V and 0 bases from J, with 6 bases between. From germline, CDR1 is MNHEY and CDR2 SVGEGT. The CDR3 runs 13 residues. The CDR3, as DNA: TGTGCCAGCAGTTCCGGGGCTAACTATGGCTACACCTTC. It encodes CASSSGANYGYTF.

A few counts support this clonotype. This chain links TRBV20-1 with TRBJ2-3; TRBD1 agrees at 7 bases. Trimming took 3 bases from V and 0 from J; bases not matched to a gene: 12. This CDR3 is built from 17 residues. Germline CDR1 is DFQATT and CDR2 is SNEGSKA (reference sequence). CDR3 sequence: CSARVGTVTSSTDTQYF. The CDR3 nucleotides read TGCAGTGCTAGGGTAGGGACAGTGACTTCTAGCACAGATACGCAGTATTTT.

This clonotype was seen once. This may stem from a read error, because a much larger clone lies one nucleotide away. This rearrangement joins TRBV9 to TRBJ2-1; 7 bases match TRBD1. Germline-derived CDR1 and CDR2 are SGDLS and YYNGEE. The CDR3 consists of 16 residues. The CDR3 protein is CDSSRSNRGTYNEQFF. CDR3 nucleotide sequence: TGTGACAGCAGCCGATCAAACAGGGGCACCTACAATGAGCAGTTCTTC.

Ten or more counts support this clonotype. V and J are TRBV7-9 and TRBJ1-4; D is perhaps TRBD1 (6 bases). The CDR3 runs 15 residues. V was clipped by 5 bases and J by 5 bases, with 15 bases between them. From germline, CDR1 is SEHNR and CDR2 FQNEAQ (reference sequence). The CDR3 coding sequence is TGTGCCAGCAGCCCCTTAGGGGGAATAAATGAAAAACTGTTTTTT. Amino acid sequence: CASSPLGGINEKLFF.

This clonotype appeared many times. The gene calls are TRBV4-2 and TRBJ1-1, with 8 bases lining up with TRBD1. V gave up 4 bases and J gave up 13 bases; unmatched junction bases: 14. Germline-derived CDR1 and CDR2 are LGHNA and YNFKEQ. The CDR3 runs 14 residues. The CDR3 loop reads CASSPGQGRDTFFF. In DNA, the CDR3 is TGTGCCAGCAGCCCAGGACAGGGCCGCGATACGTTTTTCTTT.

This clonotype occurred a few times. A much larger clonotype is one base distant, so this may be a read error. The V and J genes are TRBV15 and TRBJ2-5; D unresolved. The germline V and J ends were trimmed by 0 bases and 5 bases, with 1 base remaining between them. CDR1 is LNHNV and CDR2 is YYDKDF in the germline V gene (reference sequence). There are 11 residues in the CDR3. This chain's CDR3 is CATSRDETQYF. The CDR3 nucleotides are TGTGCCACCAGCAGAGACGAGACCCAGTACTTC.

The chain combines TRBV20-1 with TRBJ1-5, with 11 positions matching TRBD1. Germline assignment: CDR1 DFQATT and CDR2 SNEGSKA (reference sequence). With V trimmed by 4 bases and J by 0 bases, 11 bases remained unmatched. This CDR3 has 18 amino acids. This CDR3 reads CSATLGGTGGSSNQPQHF. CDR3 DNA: TGCAGTGCTACCCTTGGGGGGACAGGGGGGTCTAGCAATCAGCCCCAGCATTTT.

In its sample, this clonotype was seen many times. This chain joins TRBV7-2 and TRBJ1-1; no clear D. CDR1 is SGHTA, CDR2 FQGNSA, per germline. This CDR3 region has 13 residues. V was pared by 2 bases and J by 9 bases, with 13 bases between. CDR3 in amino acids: CASSLSRQSKAFF. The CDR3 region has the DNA TGTGCCAGCAGCTTAAGTCGGCAGAGTAAAGCTTTCTTT.